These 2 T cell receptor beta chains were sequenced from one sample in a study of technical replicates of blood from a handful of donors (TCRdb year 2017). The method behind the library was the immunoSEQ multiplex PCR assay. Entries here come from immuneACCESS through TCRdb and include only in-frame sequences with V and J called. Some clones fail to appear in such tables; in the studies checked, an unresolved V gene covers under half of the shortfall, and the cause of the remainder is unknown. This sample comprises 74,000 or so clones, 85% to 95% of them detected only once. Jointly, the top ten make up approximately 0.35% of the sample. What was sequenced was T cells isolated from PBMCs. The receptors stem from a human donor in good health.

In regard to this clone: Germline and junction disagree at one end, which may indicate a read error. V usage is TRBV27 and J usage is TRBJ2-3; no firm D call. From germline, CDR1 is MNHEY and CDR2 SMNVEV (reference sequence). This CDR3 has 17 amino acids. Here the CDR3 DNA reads TGTGCCAGCAGTTTAGCCCGACTGGGTCCTGGTAGAGATGCGCAGTATTTT. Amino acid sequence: CASSLARLGPGRDAQYF.

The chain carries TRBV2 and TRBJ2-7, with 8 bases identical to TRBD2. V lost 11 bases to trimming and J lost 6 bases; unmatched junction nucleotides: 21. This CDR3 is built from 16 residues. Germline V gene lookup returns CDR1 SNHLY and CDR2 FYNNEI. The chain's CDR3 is CASRAGAYSISSEQYF. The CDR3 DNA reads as TGTGCCTCTCGAGCGGGAGCCTATTCTATTTCATCCGAGCAGTACTTC.